Listed below are T cell receptor beta chains from one sample, sequenced in a study of shared clonotypes between healthy human individuals. TCRdb keeps only in-frame clones here, not all; method: immunoSEQ multiplex PCR. This sample has around 1.1 million clones; around 78% occur once, and the top ten carry roughly 0.55%. The sequencing input was memory CD4+ T cells from PBMCs. These receptors were taken from a man aged 18 to 35 in good health. Some clones in this sample may be carry-over from other donors' samples. Each CDR3 is given with its conserved first and last residue. D genes are given only for firm matches. Clone size is stated in some rows and not others, as once, few, many or a class when expanded.

>NA|TRBD2|TRBJ2-7|TRBV5-1
TGCGCCAGCAGCTTGGTCCCCGCGGGAGCTTCCGAGCAGTACTTC
CASSLVPAGASEQYF
>NA|NA|TRBJ2-1|TRBV2
TGTGCCAGCAGAGGGTCCAGGAGCTCCTACAATGAGCAGTTCTTC
CASRGSRSSYNEQFF
>NA|NA|TRBJ2-7|TRBV5-1
TGCGCCAGCAGCTCAGAGGGTCACTCCTACGAGCAGTACTTC
CASSSEGHSYEQYF
>once|NA|TRBJ1-5|TRBV6-1
TGTGCCAGCAGTGATTCGTACCAGAGCAATCAGCCCCAGCATTTT
CASSDSYQSNQPQHF
>NA|NA|TRBJ1-5|TRBV30
TGTGCCTGGTCAGGGAAAACCTATAGCAATCAGCCCCAGCATTTT
CAWSGKTYSNQPQHF
>NA|NA|TRBJ1-2|TRBV7-8
TGTGCCAGCAGCCTCCTTCCGTTAATAAAGGGTGGCTACACCTTC
CASSLLPLIKGGYTF
>NA|TRBD1|TRBJ1-2|TRBV7-8
TGTGCCAGCAGCTTAGTTGGACAGGGCCTTAACTATGGCTACACCTTC
CASSLVGQGLNYGYTF
>once|NA|TRBJ2-3|TRBV13
TGTGCCAGCAGCTCCAGGGGCGCAGATACGCAGTATTTT
CASSSRGADTQYF
>NA|NA|TRBJ2-1|TRBV2
TGTGCCAGCAACTTGGGAGGTCCCTACAATGAGCAGTTCTTC
CASNLGGPYNEQFF
>NA|NA|TRBJ2-3|TRBV11-3
TGTGCCAGCAGCTTAGGGGGGGGCGTCACAGATACGCAGTATTTT
CASSLGGGVTDTQYF
>NA|NA|TRBJ2-7|TRBV9
TGTGCCAGCAGCGCCCACGAGCTCGGCGAGCAGTACTTC
CASSAHELGEQYF
>NA|NA|TRBJ2-1|TRBV27
TGTGCCAGCAGTCACTATGGGGGTCCCAACATAGATTCGGACAATGAGCAGTTCTTC
CASSHYGGPNIDSDNEQFF
>many|NA|TRBJ2-3|TRBV30
TGTGCCTCTGGTCCAATCAGGTCGGGGACAGATACGCAGTATTTT
CASGPIRSGTDTQYF
>NA|TRBD2|TRBJ2-1|TRBV18
TGTGCCAGCCGACCCCCGCGAGGGCTAGCGGGGGATTTCTACAATGAGCAGTTCTTC
CASRPPRGLAGDFYNEQFF
>NA|TRBD1|TRBJ1-2|TRBV13
TGTGCCAGCAGCCTACGGACAGGGGGCTACGGCTACACCTTC
CASSLRTGGYGYTF
>NA|NA|TRBJ1-1|TRBV10-3
TGTGCCATCAGTGAGTACCAGCCGAACACTGAAGCTTTCTTT
CAISEYQPNTEAFF
>once|NA|TRBJ2-5|TRBV18
TGTGCCAGCTCACCACCCACCGCTCGGACCCAGTACTTC
CASSPPTARTQYF
>NA|NA|TRBJ1-2|TRBV11-1
TGTGCCAGCAGCTTAGGACAGCTCTATGGCTACACCTTC
CASSLGQLYGYTF
>many|TRBD2|TRBJ2-5|TRBV5-1
TGCGCCAGCAGCTTACCAGCGGGAGATCAAGAGACCCAGTACTTC
CASSLPAGDQETQYF
>once|TRBD1|TRBJ1-2|TRBV19
TGTGCCAGTAGATCGGGACAGGGATTCTATGGCTACACCTTC
CASRSGQGFYGYTF
>many|TRBD1|TRBJ1-2|TRBV10-3
TGTGCCATCACCCTAGACAGGGCCTCGGGCTATGGCTACACCTTC
CAITLDRASGYGYTF
>NA|TRBD2|TRBJ2-5|TRBV6-1
TGTGCCAGCAGTGACAAGCGACCAGCGGGAGGAGAGACCCAGTACTTC
CASSDKRPAGGETQYF